Following are 22 T cell receptor beta chains from one sample sequenced in a study of vaccination and CD4 T cells after COVID-19. No cognate antigen is known for these TCRs. The treatment denotes: 10-day PBMC culture with coronavirus spike peptide pools or control peptides (ViraFEST assay). The assay that was used to sequence DNA from cultured CD4+ T cells was the Oncomine TCR Beta short-read assay. TCRdb ran MiXCR on the PCR reads and lists one entry per CDR3 protein. The data show 6,500 to 8,500 distinct CDR3 sequences, around two thirds seen once. Sequencing was carried out using CD4+ T cells from blood, cultured in vitro. The source is a human donor who had recovered from COVID-19.

V gene TRBV18 combines with J gene TRBJ1-5; D gene uncertain. This CDR3 contains 15 residues. Trimming left V 3 bases short and J 7 bases short, with 16 bases between. Per germline, CDR1 KGHSH and CDR2 LQKENI. Here the CDR3 reads CASSPSSGSEQPQHF. The CDR3 bases are TGTGCCAGCTCACCCTCATCGGGGTCAGAGCAGCCCCAGCATTTT.

This sequence joins TRBV6-2 or TRBV6-3 and TRBJ1-5, with TRBD1 as a possible D gene (5 bases). V was cut by 3 bases and J by 5 bases, with 17 bases left in between. The germline gives CDR1 MNHEY, CDR2 SVGEGT. This CDR3 contains 16 residues. The CDR3 DNA sequence: TGTGCCAGCAGTTATGATGGCCCTAGGGGATATCAGCCCCAGCATTTT. It is translated as CASSYDGPRGYQPQHF.

This clonotype is labeled medium-sized (0.01 to 0.1%). The chain couples TRBV5-1 to TRBJ1-1; 7 bases align to TRBD1. Germline V CDR1 and CDR2: SGHRS, YFSETQ. The CDR3 length is 15 residues. J was trimmed by 1 base and V by 3 bases; bases with no gene match: 6. The CDR3 bases are TGCGCCAGCAGCTCCCAACCAGGGGGGAACACTGAAGCTTTCTTT. As protein: CASSSQPGGNTEAFF.

To note about this clonotype: A read error may explain this, as a much larger clone is one base away. The chain is built from TRBV15 and TRBJ2-7, with 8 bases that match TRBD1. CDR1 is LNHNV and CDR2 is YYDKDF in the germline V gene (reference sequence). The CDR3 has 12 residues. J was trimmed by 4 bases and V by 7 bases; bases with no gene match: 3. CDR3 in amino acids: CATNRGAYEQYF. The CDR3 DNA sequence: TGTGCCACCAACAGGGGGGCTTACGAGCAGTACTTC.

This chain links TRBV28 with TRBJ1-5; TRBD1 matches at 7 bases. V gave up 4 bases and J gave up 7 bases; unmatched junction bases: 10. Looked up from germline, CDR1 is MDHEN and CDR2 is SYDVKM. The CDR3 has 15 amino acids. DNA of the CDR3: TGTGCCAGCAGTTCTGACAGGGCCCTTTACCAGCCCCAGCATTTT. This translates into CASSSDRALYQPQHF.

V gene TRBV11-3 combines with J gene TRBJ1-1, with D perhaps TRBD1 (5 bases). Deletions cut 0 bases from V and 7 bases from J, with 12 bases between. The CDR3 sequence is 14 residues long. CDR1 and CDR2 (germline): SGHNT, YENEEA. CDR3 residues: CASSLEAGRSEAFF. In nucleotides, the CDR3 is TGTGCCAGCAGCTTAGAAGCGGGACGGAGTGAAGCTTTCTTT.

The chain uses TRBV6-1 and TRBJ1-1; a weak D match, TRBD1 (5 bases). Germline V gene lookup returns CDR1 MNHNS and CDR2 SASEGT. Trimming took 6 bases from V and 4 from J, leaving 12 bases between them. The CDR3 has 13 amino acids. CDR3 bases: TGTGCCAGCAGCGAGGGGTTCGGCACTGAAGCTTTCTTT. Translation gives CASSEGFGTEAFF.

This clonotype has a single count. The J gene is TRBJ2-3, the V gene TRBV5-1; possibly TRBD2 for D (6 bases). This CDR3 has 15 residues. CDR1 and CDR2 (germline): SGHRS, YFSETQ. The V end lost 0 bases, the J end lost 1 base, and 9 bases lay between the germline ends. CDR3 loop: CASSLVPSGTDTQYF. In DNA, the CDR3 is TGCGCCAGCAGCTTGGTGCCTAGCGGCACAGATACGCAGTATTTT.

V usage is TRBV3-1 and J usage is TRBJ2-5, with D maybe TRBD2 (5 bases). There are 14 residues in the CDR3. With 2 bases removed from V and 5 bases from J, the gap between germline ends came to 12 bases. Per germline, CDR1 LGHDT and CDR2 YNNKEL (reference sequence). Written as DNA, the CDR3 is TGTGCCAGCAGCCAATTACTAGATACGGAGACCCAGTACTTC. It is translated as CASSQLLDTETQYF.

A few counts support this clonotype. This chain links TRBV18 with TRBJ2-7, with 13 bases fitting TRBD2. The germline V gene encodes CDR1 KGHSH and CDR2 LQKENI. This CDR3 has 18 residues. Trimming cost V 0 bases and J 0 bases; bases outside gene matches: 5. CDR3 residues: CASSPPAGLAGNSYEQYF. The CDR3 nucleotides read TGTGCCAGCTCACCACCTGCGGGACTAGCGGGAAACTCCTACGAGCAGTACTTC.

This clonotype was recorded a few times. The CDR3 DNA reads TGTGCCAGCAGCTGGGGACTCCCAAGCTCCTACAATGAGCAGTTCTTC. Translated, it gives CASSWGLPSSYNEQFF. The J gene is TRBJ2-1, the V gene TRBV5-6; TRBD2 is a possible D gene (6 bases). V lost 3 bases and J lost 0, with 13 bases in between. CDR1 and CDR2 from the germline V gene are SGHDT and YYEEEE. The CDR3 consists of 16 residues.

The chain recombines TRBV5-4 with TRBJ1-2, with D possibly TRBD1 on 5 matching bases. V lost 3 bases to trimming and J lost 4 bases, with 13 bases between them. Germline V gene sequence: CDR1 SGHNT, CDR2 YYREEE (reference sequence). The CDR3 length is 14 residues. CDR3 protein: CASSSGNTPYGYTF. As DNA, the CDR3 is TGTGCCAGCAGCTCAGGGAATACTCCCTATGGCTACACCTTC.

This clonotype came up a few times. The chain carries TRBV7-8 and TRBJ2-3; weak D call: TRBD1 (5 bases). V was cut by 5 bases and J by 0 bases, with 9 bases left in between. Germline assignment: CDR1 SGHVS and CDR2 FQNEAQ. The CDR3 runs to 14 residues. The CDR3 nucleotides are TGTGCCAGCAGCATCAGGGTGAGCACAGATACGCAGTATTTT. Its protein product is CASSIRVSTDTQYF.

This clonotype was seen just once. The J gene is TRBJ2-5, the V gene TRBV20-1; 14 bases map to TRBD2. The CDR3 totals 16 residues. J was trimmed by 4 bases and V by 1 base; bases with no gene match: 5. CDR1 DFQATT and CDR2 SNEGSKA come from the germline V gene (reference sequence). The DNA of the CDR3 is TGCAGTGCTAGAGGTGGACTAGCGGGGGGCCTAGAGACCCAGTACTTC. This gives the protein CSARGGLAGGLETQYF.

The chain recombines TRBV29-1 with TRBJ2-7, with 11 bases matching TRBD2. Germline V gives CDR1 SQVTM, CDR2 ANQGSEA. The CDR3 length is 12 residues. The junction had 0 bases not matched to a gene; V was cut back by 4 bases and J by 4 bases. The DNA for the CDR3 is TGCAGCGTTGGGACTAGCGGGTACGAGCAGTACTTC. As protein: CSVGTSGYEQYF.

The V call is TRBV9, the J call TRBJ2-2; a weak D match, TRBD2 (5 bases). CDR3 size: 15 residues. Germline CDR1 reads SGDLS; CDR2 reads YYNGEE. Trimming removed 4 bases from V and 1 base from J, with 11 bases in between. The CDR3 nucleotides are TGTGCCAGCAGCACAACCCGGGGGAACACCGGGGAGCTGTTTTTT. Its protein is CASSTTRGNTGELFF.

The chain links TRBV7-9 to TRBJ2-2; 15 bases align to TRBD2. Unmatched junction bases numbered 11, after V lost 6 bases and J lost 3 bases. Germline CDR1 and CDR2: SEHNR and FQNEAQ (reference sequence). CDR3 length: 19 residues. This CDR3 reads CASSPPGLAGGEDTGELFF. Here the CDR3 DNA reads TGTGCCAGCAGTCCACCGGGACTAGCGGGAGGCGAGGACACCGGGGAGCTGTTTTTT.

This clonotype was recorded a few times. The DNA for the CDR3 is TGTGCCAGCAGCTTAGAGGTGGGACCCGGCGGCTATGGCTACACCTTC. Translating gives CASSLEVGPGGYGYTF. V usage is TRBV11-3 and J usage is TRBJ1-2; D is perhaps TRBD1 (5 bases). This CDR3 contains 16 residues. With 0 bases removed from V and 4 bases from J, the gap between germline ends came to 15 bases. Looked up from germline, CDR1 is SGHNT and CDR2 is YENEEA.

The chain uses TRBV7-2 and TRBJ2-3; unclear D gene. With 4 bases removed from V and 1 base from J, the gap between germline ends came to 12 bases. Germline lookup yields CDR1 SGHTA and CDR2 FQGNSA. The length of the CDR3 is 15 residues. CDR3: CASSWLGSRTDTQYF. The CDR3 DNA is TGTGCCAGCAGCTGGCTCGGAAGTCGCACAGATACGCAGTATTTT.

CDR3 DNA: TGTGCCAGCCTCGAAGATCTGGCGGGGATTGGAGAGACCCAGTACTTC. Translating gives CASLEDLAGIGETQYF. The genes are TRBV2 and TRBJ2-5; D is perhaps TRBD2 (6 bases). The germline V gene has CDR1 SNHLY and CDR2 FYNNEI. The CDR3 has 16 amino acids. The V gene lost 8 bases and the J gene lost 4 bases, with 23 bases spanning the gap.

This clonotype is termed medium-sized (0.01 to 0.1%). The chain uses TRBV12-3 or TRBV12-4 and TRBJ2-7, with D possibly being TRBD1 (6 bases). The CDR3 totals 15 residues. V lost 6 bases to trimming and J lost 1 base, with 16 bases between them. CDR3 sequence reads: CASSPRHRASYEQYF. CDR3 nucleotide sequence: TGTGCCAGCAGCCCCCGGCACAGGGCATCCTACGAGCAGTACTTC.

The chain is built from TRBV28 and TRBJ1-6, with TRBD1 matching over 8 bases. Germline V CDR1 and CDR2: MDHEN, SYDVKM. This CDR3 has 16 amino acids. V lost 5 bases and J lost 5; bases outside the gene matches: 8. The CDR3, as DNA: TGTGCCAGCAGTAATCCGGACAGGGAGAATAATTCACCCCTCCACTTT. As protein: CASSNPDRENNSPLHF.